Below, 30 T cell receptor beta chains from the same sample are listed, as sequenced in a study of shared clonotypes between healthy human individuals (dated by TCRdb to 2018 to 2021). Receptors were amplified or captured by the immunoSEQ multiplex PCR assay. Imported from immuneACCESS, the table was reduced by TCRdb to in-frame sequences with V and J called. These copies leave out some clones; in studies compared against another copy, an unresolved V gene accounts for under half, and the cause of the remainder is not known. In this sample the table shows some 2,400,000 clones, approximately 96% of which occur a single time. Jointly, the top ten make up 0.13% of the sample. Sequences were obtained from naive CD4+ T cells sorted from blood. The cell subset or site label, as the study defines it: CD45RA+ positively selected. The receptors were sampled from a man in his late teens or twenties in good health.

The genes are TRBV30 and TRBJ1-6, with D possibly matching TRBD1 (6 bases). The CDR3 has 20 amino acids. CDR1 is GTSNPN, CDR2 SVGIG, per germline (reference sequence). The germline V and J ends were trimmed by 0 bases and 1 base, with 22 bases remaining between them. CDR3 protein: CAWSVLLLMGGRSYNSPLHF. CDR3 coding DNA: TGTGCCTGGAGTGTACTTCTTTTGATGGGGGGCAGATCCTATAATTCACCCCTCCACTTT.

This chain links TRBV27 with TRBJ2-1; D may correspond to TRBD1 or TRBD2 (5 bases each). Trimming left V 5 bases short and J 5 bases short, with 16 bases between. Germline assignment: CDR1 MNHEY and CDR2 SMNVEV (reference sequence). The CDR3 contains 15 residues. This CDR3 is CASSPRDPWNNEQFF. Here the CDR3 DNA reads TGTGCCAGCAGTCCACGGGACCCATGGAACAATGAGCAGTTCTTC.

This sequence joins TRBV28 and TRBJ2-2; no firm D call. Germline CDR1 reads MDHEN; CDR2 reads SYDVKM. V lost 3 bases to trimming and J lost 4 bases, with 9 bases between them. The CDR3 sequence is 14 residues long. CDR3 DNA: TGTGCCAGCAGTTTCGGCCCGGGCACCGGGGAGCTGTTTTTT. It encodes CASSFGPGTGELFF. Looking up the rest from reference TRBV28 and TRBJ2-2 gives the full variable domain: DVKVTQSSRYLVKRTGEKVFLECVQDMDHENMFWYRQDPGLGLRLIYFSYDVKMKEKGDIPEGYSVSREKKERFSLILESASTNQTSMYLCASSFGPGTGELFFGEGSRLTVL.

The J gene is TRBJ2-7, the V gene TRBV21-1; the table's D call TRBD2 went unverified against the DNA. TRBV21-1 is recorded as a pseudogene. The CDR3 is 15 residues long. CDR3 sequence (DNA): TGTGCCAGCAGCAAAGCCGCAGCGGGGGCCTACGAGCAGTACTTC. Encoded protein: CASSKAAAGAYEQYF.

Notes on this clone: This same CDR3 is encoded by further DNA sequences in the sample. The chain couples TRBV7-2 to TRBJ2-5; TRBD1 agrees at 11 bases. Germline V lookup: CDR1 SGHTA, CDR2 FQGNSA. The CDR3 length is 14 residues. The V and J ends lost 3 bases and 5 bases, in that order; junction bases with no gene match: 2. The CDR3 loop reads CASSLDRGRETQYF. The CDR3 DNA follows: TGTGCCAGCAGCTTGGACAGGGGGCGTGAGACCCAGTACTTC.

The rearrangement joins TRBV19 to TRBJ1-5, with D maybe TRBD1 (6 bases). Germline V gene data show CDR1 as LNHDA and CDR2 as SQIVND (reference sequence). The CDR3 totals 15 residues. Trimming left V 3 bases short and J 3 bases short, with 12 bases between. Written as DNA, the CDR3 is TGTGCCAGTAGTATGACCGGGACATCCAATCAGCCCCAGCATTTT. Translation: CASSMTGTSNQPQHF.

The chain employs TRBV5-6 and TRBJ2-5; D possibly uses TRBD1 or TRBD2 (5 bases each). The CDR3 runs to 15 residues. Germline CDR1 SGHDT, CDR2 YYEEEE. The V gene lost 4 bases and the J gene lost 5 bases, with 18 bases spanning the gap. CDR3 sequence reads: CASSPLTVGAETQYF. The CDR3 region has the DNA TGTGCCAGCAGCCCCCTGACAGTGGGAGCGGAGACCCAGTACTTC. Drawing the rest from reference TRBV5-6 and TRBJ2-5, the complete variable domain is DAGVTQSPTHLIKTRGQQVTLRCSPKSGHDTVSWYQQALGQGPQFIFQYYEEEERQRGNFPDRFSGHQFPNYSSELNVNALLLGDSALYLCASSPLTVGAETQYFGPGTRLLVL.

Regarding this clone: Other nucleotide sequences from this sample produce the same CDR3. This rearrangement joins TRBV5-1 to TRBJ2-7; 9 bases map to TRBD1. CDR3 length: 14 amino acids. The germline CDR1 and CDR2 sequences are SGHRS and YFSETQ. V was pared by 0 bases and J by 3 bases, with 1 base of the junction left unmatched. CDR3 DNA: TGCGCCAGCAGCTTGGTGGGACAGGGCTACGAGCAGTACTTC. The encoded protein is CASSLVGQGYEQYF. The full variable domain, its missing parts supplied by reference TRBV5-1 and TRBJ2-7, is KAGVTQTPRYLIKTRGQQVTLSCSPISGHRSVSWYQQTPGQGLQFLFEYFSETQRNKGNFPGRFSGRQFSNSRSEMNVSTLELGDSALYLCASSLVGQGYEQYFGPGTRLTVT.

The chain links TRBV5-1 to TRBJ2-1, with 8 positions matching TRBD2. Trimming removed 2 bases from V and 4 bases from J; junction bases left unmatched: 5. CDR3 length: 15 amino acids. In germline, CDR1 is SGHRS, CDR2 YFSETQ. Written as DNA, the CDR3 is TGCGCCAGCAGCTTCGAGGTAGCGGGGTACAATGAGCAGTTCTTC. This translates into CASSFEVAGYNEQFF.

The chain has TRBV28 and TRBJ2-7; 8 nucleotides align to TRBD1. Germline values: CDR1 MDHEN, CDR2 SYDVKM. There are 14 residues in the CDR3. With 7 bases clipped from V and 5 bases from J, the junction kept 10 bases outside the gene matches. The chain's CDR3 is CASTDPDRANEQYF. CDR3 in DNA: TGTGCCAGCACCGACCCGGACAGGGCCAACGAGCAGTACTTC.

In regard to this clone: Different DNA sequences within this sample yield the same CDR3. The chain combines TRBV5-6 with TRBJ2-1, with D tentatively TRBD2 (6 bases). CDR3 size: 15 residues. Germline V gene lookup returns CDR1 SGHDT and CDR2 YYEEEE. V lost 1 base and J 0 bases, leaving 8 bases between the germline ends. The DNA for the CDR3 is TGTGCCAGCAGCTTGCTCGGGAGCTCCTACAATGAGCAGTTCTTC. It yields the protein CASSLLGSSYNEQFF.

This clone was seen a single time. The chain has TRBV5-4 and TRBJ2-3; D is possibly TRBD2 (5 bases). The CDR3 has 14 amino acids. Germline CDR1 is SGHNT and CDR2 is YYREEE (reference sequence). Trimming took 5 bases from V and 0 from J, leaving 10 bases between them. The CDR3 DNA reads TGTGCCAGCAGTGTAGCGACTAGCACAGATACGCAGTATTTT. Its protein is CASSVATSTDTQYF.

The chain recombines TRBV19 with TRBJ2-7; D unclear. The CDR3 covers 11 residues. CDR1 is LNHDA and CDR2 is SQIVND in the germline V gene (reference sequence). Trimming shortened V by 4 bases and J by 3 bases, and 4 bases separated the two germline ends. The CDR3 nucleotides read TGTGCCAGTAGTACCAACTACGAGCAGTACTTC. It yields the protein CASSTNYEQYF. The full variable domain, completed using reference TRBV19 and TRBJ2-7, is DGGITQSPKYLFRKEGQNVTLSCEQNLNHDAMYWYRQDPGQGLRLIYYSQIVNDFQKGDIAEGYSVSREKKESFPLTVTSAQKNPTAFYLCASSTNYEQYFGPGTRLTVT.

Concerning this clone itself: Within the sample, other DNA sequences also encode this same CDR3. In nucleotides, the CDR3 is TGCGCCAGCAGTGAAGGGAACCAAGAGACCCAGTACTTC. Its translation is CASSEGNQETQYF. The J gene is TRBJ2-5, the V gene TRBV10-1; D is uncertain. CDR3 size: 13 residues. Germline V gene sequence: CDR1 WNHNN, CDR2 SYGVQD (reference sequence). V was cut by 3 bases and J by 0 bases, with 5 bases left in between.

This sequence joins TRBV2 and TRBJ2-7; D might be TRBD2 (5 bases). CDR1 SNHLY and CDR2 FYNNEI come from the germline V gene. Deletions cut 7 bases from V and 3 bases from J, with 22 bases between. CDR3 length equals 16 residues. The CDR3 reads CASTSLLWEIHYEQYF. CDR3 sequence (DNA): TGTGCCAGCACGTCTCTTCTGTGGGAGATACACTACGAGCAGTACTTC.

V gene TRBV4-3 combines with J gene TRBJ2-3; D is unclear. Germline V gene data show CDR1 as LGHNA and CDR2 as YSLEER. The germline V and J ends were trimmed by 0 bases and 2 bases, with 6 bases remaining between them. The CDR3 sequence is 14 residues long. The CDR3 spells CASSQEVNTDTQYF. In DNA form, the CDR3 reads TGCGCCAGCAGCCAAGAGGTCAACACAGATACGCAGTATTTT.

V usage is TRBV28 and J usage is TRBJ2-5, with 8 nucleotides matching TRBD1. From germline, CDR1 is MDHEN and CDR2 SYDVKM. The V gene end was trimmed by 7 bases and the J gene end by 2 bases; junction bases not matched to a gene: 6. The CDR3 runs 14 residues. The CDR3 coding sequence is TGTGCCAGCATTCCAGGGGGCAAGCAAGAGACCCAGTACTTC. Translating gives CASIPGGKQETQYF.

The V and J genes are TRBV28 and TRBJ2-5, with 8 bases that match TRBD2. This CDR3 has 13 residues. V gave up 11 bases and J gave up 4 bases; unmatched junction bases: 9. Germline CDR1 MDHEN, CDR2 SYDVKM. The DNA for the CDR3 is TGTGCCGCCGCGGCGGGAGGCCGAGAGACCCAGTACTTC. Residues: CAAAAGGRETQYF.

The CDR3 nucleotides are TGTGCCGCCCGACAGGAGATGAATAGCAATCAGCCCCAGCATTTT. It specifies CAARQEMNSNQPQHF. The chain employs TRBV10-3 and TRBJ1-5; maybe TRBD1 (6 bases). Trimming shortened V by 11 bases and J by 0 bases, and 17 bases separated the two germline ends. The germline V gene encodes CDR1 ENHRY and CDR2 SYGVKD. This CDR3 has 15 residues.

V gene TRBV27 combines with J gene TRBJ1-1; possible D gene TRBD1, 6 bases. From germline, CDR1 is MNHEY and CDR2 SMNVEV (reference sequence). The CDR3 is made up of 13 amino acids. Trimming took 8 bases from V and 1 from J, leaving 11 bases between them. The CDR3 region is CASGGAKNTEAFF. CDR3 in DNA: TGTGCCAGCGGGGGGGCCAAGAACACTGAAGCTTTCTTT.

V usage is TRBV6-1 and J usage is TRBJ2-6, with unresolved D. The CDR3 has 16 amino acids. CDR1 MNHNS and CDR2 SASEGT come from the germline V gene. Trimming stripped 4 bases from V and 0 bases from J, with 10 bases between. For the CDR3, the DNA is TGTGCCAGCAGTGCCTCCCCAAACTCTGGGGCCAACGTCCTGACTTTC. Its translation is CASSASPNSGANVLTF.

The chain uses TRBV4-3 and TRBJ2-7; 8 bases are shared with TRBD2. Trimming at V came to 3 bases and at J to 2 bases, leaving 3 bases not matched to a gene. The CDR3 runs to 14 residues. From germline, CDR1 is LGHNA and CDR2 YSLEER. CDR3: CASSQSGGPYEQYF. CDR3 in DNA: TGCGCCAGCAGCCAGTCGGGAGGGCCCTACGAGCAGTACTTC.

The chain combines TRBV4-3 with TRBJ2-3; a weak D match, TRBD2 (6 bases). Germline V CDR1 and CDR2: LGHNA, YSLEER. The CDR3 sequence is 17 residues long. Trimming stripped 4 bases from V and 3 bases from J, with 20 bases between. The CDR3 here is CASSPEFGGIGTDTQYF. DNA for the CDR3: TGCGCCAGCAGCCCTGAGTTCGGCGGGATAGGTACAGATACGCAGTATTTT.

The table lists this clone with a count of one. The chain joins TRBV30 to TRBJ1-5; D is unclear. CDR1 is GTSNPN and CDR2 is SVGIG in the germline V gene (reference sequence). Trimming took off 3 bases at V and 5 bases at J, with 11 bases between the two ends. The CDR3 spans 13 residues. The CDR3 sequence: CAWSDDGYQPQHF. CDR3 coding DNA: TGTGCCTGGAGCGATGACGGATATCAGCCCCAGCATTTT.

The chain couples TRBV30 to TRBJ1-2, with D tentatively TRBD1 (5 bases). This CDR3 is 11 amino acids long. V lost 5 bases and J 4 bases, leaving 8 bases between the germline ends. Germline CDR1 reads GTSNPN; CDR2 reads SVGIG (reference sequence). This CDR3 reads CAWQDSYGYTF. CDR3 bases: TGTGCCTGGCAAGACAGCTATGGCTACACCTTC.

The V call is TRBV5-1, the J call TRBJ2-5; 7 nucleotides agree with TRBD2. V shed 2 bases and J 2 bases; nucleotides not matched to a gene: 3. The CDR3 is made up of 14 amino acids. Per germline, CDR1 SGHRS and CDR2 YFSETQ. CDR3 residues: CASSFGRLQETQYF. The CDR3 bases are TGCGCCAGCAGCTTCGGGAGGTTACAAGAGACCCAGTACTTC.

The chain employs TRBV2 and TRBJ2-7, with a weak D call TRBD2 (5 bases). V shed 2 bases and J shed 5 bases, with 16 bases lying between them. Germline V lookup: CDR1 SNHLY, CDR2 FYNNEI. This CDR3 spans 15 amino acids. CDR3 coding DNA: TGTGCCAGCAGTGAATGGACCCCCGGGGAGCACGAGCAGTACTTC. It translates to CASSEWTPGEHEQYF.

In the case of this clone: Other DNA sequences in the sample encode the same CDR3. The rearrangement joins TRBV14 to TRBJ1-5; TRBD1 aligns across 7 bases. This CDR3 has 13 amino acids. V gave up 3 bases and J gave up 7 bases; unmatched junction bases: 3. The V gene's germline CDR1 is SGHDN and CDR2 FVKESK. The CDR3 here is CASSQGRGQPQHF. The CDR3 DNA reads TGTGCCAGCAGCCAGGGCAGGGGGCAGCCCCAGCATTTT.

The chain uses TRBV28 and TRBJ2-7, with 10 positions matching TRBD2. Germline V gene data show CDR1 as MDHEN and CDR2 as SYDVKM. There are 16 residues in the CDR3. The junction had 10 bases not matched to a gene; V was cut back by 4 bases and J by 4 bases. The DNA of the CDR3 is TGTGCCAGCAGTTCCTCGAAGCGGGGGGGATTGTACGAGCAGTACTTC. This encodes CASSSSKRGGLYEQYF.

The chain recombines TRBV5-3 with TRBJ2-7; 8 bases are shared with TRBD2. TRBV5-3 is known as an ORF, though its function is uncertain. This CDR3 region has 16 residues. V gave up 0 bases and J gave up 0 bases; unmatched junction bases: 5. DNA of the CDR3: TGTGCCAGAAGCTTGGCGATCAGCGGGAGCTCCTACGAGCAGTACTTC. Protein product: CARSLAISGSSYEQYF.